The 20 T cell receptor beta chains below all came from one sample that was sequenced in a study of T-cell reconstitution after alpha-beta-depleted transplantation in children. Broader study findings: T cells produced anew were the main source of T-cell counts and diversity one year after transplant.

Unique molecular identifiers were used in preparing the TCRbeta library. MiXCR was run by TCRdb on the PCR reads, yielding one entry per CDR3 protein. The table has about 300,000 distinct CDR3 sequences, 7.5% to 9% seen once; the top ten hold 8.5% to 9.5%. Their specific antigens are unknown. The material was peripheral blood, obtained 360 days after TCRalphabeta/CD19-depleted stem cell transplant. Receptors were obtained from a female patient aged 2-9 years who had a stem cell transplant for Fanconi anemia, so the T cells may come from the graft donor.

This clonotype was observed many times. The V gene is TRBV5-1, the J gene TRBJ2-2, with no clear D. The CDR3 loop spans 15 amino acids. Germline CDR1 SGHRS, CDR2 YFSETQ. The V gene lost 1 base and the J gene lost 0 bases, with 7 bases spanning the gap. The CDR3 region has the DNA TGCGCCAGCAGCTTGTTAGTAGCGAACACCGGGGAGCTGTTTTTT. Translation: CASSLLVANTGELFF.

This rearrangement joins TRBV5-4 to TRBJ2-2; D gene ambiguous. The CDR3 runs 15 residues. Per germline, CDR1 SGHNT and CDR2 YYREEE (reference sequence). The ends were cut back, 0 bases at V and 5 bases at J, with 11 bases in the middle. As DNA, the CDR3 is TGTGCCAGCAGCTTGGCTCTACCCGGGACCGGGGAGCTGTTTTTT. Its protein product is CASSLALPGTGELFF.

This clonotype was detected many times. CDR3 sequence (DNA): TGTGCCAGCAGCCGCACAGGACAGGCCTTAGGGAATGGCTACACCTTC. As protein: CASSRTGQALGNGYTF. The V and J genes are TRBV5-6 and TRBJ1-2; 7 positions agree with TRBD1. J was trimmed by 6 bases and V by 4 bases; bases with no gene match: 15. Germline CDR1 reads SGHDT; CDR2 reads YYEEEE. This CDR3 region has 16 residues.

This clonotype appeared many times. The V gene is TRBV28, the J gene TRBJ2-4; 9 bases align to TRBD1. The germline V gene encodes CDR1 MDHEN and CDR2 SYDVKM. CDR3 length: 14 amino acids. Germline trimming cut 4 bases from V and 7 bases from J; bases unmatched to any gene: 5. The CDR3 is CASSYGTGGNIQYF. For the CDR3, the DNA is TGTGCCAGCAGTTACGGAACAGGGGGCAACATTCAGTACTTC.

This clonotype turned up a few times. The chain carries TRBV30 and TRBJ1-5, with D maybe TRBD1 (5 bases). The CDR3 covers 16 residues. V lost 3 bases to trimming and J lost 7 bases, with 22 bases between them. Germline lookup yields CDR1 GTSNPN and CDR2 SVGIG (reference sequence). In DNA form, the CDR3 reads TGTGCCTGGAGCTCCGGGACGGAGGCCCCCTGGCAGCCCCAGCATTTT. This codes for CAWSSGTEAPWQPQHF.

This clonotype occurred a few times. This chain uses TRBV20-1 with TRBJ1-4; D is perhaps TRBD1 (6 bases). Trimming stripped 5 bases from V and 3 bases from J, with 16 bases between. Germline CDR1 DFQATT, CDR2 SNEGSKA (reference sequence). The CDR3 covers 15 residues. The CDR3 spells CSAVRGLLPNEKLFF. The DNA for the CDR3 is TGCAGTGCTGTCAGGGGTTTGCTGCCTAATGAAAAACTGTTTTTT.

This chain uses TRBV2 with TRBJ2-4; either TRBD1 or TRBD2 may supply D (6 bases each). The CDR3 covers 15 residues. Trimming took 4 bases from V and 5 from J, leaving 15 bases between them. CDR1 is SNHLY and CDR2 is FYNNEI in the germline V gene. The CDR3 DNA follows: TGTGCCAGCAGTGCCGTAGGGGGGCGGCAAAACATTCAGTACTTC. Its protein product is CASSAVGGRQNIQYF.

The genes are TRBV6-2 or TRBV6-3 and TRBJ2-3; 8 bases match TRBD2. Germline-derived CDR1 and CDR2 are MNHEY and SVGEGT. V lost 6 bases to trimming and J lost 3 bases; unmatched junction nucleotides: 11. This CDR3 contains 16 residues. CDR3 bases: TGTGCCAGCAGAATACCGGGACTAGGGAGAACAGATACGCAGTATTTT. Its translation: CASRIPGLGRTDTQYF.

This clonotype appeared a few times. This chain connects TRBV12-3 or TRBV12-4 to TRBJ1-6; D might be TRBD1 (6 bases). This CDR3 is 17 amino acids long. The V end was cut by 6 bases, the J end by 3 bases, with 18 bases between. This CDR3 is CASSFDSQGLYNSPLHF. In DNA form, the CDR3 reads TGTGCCAGCAGCTTTGACTCCCAGGGGCTCTATAATTCACCCCTCCACTTT.

In its sample, this clonotype was seen a few times. This chain connects TRBV20-1 to TRBJ2-1; TRBD2 matches at 8 bases. V shed 7 bases and J 2 bases; nucleotides not matched to a gene: 10. Germline loops: CDR1 DFQATT, CDR2 SNEGSKA (reference sequence). CDR3 length equals 15 residues. DNA of the CDR3: TGCAGTGTCCCAAGCGGGGGAAGACCCTACAATGAGCAGTTCTTC. It encodes CSVPSGGRPYNEQFF.

On this clonotype: The final CDR3 position lacks the conserved phenylalanine or tryptophan, pointing to a likely read error. The genes are TRBV27 and TRBJ2-7; TRBD2 matches at 7 bases. The length of the CDR3 is 15 residues. Trimming took 3 bases from V and 5 from J; bases not matched to a gene: 10. The germline V gene encodes CDR1 MNHEY and CDR2 SMNVEV (reference sequence). The CDR3, as DNA: TGTGCCAGCAGTTTCATAGGCGGGAGTCGGAACGAGCAGTACTAC. Encoded protein: CASSFIGGSRNEQYY.

This clonotype occurred a few times. The chain recombines TRBV4-2 with TRBJ2-1, with D perhaps being TRBD1 or TRBD2 (5 bases each). CDR3 length: 13 residues. Germline CDR1 is LGHNA and CDR2 is YNFKEQ. V lost 4 bases, J lost 15 bases, and 19 bases lay in between. This CDR3 reads CASSRNSPGPGFF. The CDR3 DNA reads as TGTGCCAGCAGCCGAAATAGCCCGGGACCGGGGTTCTTC.

This clonotype was counted between two and nine times. The rearrangement uses TRBV30 and TRBJ1-5; no clear D gene. Germline CDR1 reads GTSNPN; CDR2 reads SVGIG (reference sequence). The CDR3 extends over 14 amino acids. Trimming pared 2 bases from V and 0 bases from J, leaving 8 bases between. The CDR3 nucleotides are TGTGCCTGGAGTTTCAGCCTTAGCAATCAGCCCCAGCATTTT. Its protein is CAWSFSLSNQPQHF.

At least ten counts were recorded for this clonotype. The chain couples TRBV20-1 to TRBJ2-7, with 8 bases fitting TRBD2. Trimming cost V 2 bases and J 4 bases; bases outside gene matches: 1. CDR1 and CDR2 (germline): DFQATT, SNEGSKA (reference sequence). The CDR3 is made up of 12 amino acids. The CDR3 loop is CSARSGSYEQYF. CDR3 nucleotide sequence: TGCAGTGCTAGAAGCGGGAGTTACGAGCAGTACTTC.

This clonotype was seen repeatedly, ten times or more. The rearrangement joins TRBV25-1 to TRBJ1-1; TRBD1 matches at 7 bases. This CDR3 has 13 residues. Germline lookup yields CDR1 MGHDK and CDR2 SYGVNS. Trimming cost V 4 bases and J 8 bases; bases outside gene matches: 7. The CDR3, as DNA: TGTGCCAGCAGTGGTTCCTGGACAGGAGAAGCTTTCTTT. This sequence encodes CASSGSWTGEAFF. The full variable domain, completed using reference TRBV25-1 and TRBJ1-1, is EADIYQTPRYLVIGTGKKITLECSQTMGHDKMYWYQQDPGMELHLIHYSYGVNSTEKGDLSSESTVSRIRTEHFPLTLESARPSHTSQYLCASSGSWTGEAFFGQGTRLTVV.

The chain links TRBV5-1 to TRBJ2-7, with D unclear. The ends were cut back, 0 bases at V and 4 bases at J, with 8 bases in the middle. The germline V gene has CDR1 SGHRS and CDR2 YFSETQ. The CDR3 has 13 amino acids. The CDR3 protein is CASSLVPGYEQYF. DNA for the CDR3: TGCGCCAGCAGCTTGGTGCCCGGGTACGAGCAGTACTTC.

The CDR3 DNA is TGTGCCACCTCAGTGGGAGAGGGGGCCCTCCACTTT. Translating it yields CATSVGEGALHF. The chain has TRBV27 and TRBJ1-6, with D possibly being TRBD1 (6 bases). Trimming pared 10 bases from V and 14 bases from J, leaving 18 bases between. Germline CDR1 reads MNHEY; CDR2 reads SMNVEV (reference sequence). There are 12 residues in the CDR3.

This clonotype was detected many times. The V call is TRBV6-1, the J call TRBJ2-5; TRBD2 matches at 9 bases. The CDR3 is 19 amino acids. The germline V gene has CDR1 MNHNS and CDR2 SASEGT. The junction had 19 bases not matched to a gene; V was cut back by 6 bases and J by 2 bases. In DNA form, the CDR3 reads TGTGCCAGCAGCGCTCTAGCGGGACTACGTCGGAGAAGTCAAGAGACCCAGTACTTC. Translation gives CASSALAGLRRRSQETQYF.

V usage is TRBV9 and J usage is TRBJ2-1; TRBD2 matches 11 bases. Germline V gives CDR1 SGDLS, CDR2 YYNGEE. Trimming at V came to 0 bases and at J to 4 bases, leaving 3 bases not matched to a gene. CDR3 size: 16 residues. The CDR3 sequence: CASSVGRLAGYNEQFF. In DNA, the CDR3 is TGTGCCAGCAGCGTAGGGAGACTAGCGGGATACAATGAGCAGTTCTTC.

This clonotype has a count of ten or more. This chain joins TRBV28 and TRBJ1-1; D ambiguous. With 3 bases removed from V and 1 base from J, the gap between germline ends came to 12 bases. The CDR3 consists of 15 residues. Germline-derived CDR1 and CDR2 are MDHEN and SYDVKM. This chain's CDR3 is CASSFSLETNTEAFF. CDR3 bases: TGTGCCAGCAGTTTCTCCCTAGAGACGAACACTGAAGCTTTCTTT.